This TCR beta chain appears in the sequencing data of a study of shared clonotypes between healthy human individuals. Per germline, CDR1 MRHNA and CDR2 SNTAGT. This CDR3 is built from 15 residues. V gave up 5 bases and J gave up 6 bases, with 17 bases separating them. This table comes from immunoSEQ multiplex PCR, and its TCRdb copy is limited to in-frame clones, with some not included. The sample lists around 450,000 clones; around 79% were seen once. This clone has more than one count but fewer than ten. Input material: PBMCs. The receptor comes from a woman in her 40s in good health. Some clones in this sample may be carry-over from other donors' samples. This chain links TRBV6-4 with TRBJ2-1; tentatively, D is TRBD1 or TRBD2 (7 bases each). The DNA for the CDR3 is TGTGCCAGCAGTCCAACTAGCGAGGGGGCCAATGAGCAGTTCTTC. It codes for CASSPTSEGANEQFF.